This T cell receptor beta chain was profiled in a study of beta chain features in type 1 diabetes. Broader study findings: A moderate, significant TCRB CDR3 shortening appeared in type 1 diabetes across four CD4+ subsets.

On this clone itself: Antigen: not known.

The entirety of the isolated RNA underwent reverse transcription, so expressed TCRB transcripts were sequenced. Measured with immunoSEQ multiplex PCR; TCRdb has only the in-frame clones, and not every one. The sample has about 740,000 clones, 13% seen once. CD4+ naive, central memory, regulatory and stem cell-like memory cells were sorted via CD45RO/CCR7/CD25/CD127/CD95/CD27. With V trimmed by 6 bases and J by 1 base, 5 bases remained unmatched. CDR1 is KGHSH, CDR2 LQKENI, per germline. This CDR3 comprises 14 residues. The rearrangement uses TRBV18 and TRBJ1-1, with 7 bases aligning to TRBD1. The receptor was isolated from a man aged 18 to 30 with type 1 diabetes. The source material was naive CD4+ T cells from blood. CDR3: CASSQRQGNTEAFF. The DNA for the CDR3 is TGTGCCAGCTCGCAAAGACAGGGGAACACTGAAGCTTTCTTT.